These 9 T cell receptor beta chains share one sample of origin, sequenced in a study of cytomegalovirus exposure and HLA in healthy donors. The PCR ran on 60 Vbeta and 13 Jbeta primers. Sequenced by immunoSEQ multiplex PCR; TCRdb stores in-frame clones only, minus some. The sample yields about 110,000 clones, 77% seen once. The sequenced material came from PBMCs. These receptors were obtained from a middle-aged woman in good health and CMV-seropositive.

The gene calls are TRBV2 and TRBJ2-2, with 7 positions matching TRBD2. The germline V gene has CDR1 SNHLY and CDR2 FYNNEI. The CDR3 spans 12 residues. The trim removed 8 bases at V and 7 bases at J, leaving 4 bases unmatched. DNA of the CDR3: TGTGCCAGCGGGGGGGGTGTCGGGGAGCTGTTTTTT. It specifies CASGGGVGELFF.

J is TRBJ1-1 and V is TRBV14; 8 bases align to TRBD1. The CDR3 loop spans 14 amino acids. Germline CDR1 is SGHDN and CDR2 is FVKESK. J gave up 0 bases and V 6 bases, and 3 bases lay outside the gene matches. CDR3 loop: CASRRQGMNTEAFF. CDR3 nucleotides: TGTGCCAGCAGACGACAGGGGATGAACACTGAAGCTTTCTTT.

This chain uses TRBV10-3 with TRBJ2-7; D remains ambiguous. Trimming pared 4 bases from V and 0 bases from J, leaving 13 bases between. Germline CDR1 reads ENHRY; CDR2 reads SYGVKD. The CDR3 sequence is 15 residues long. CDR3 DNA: TGTGCCATCAGTGCAAGAACAGAGAGCTCCTACGAGCAGTACTTC. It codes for CAISARTESSYEQYF.

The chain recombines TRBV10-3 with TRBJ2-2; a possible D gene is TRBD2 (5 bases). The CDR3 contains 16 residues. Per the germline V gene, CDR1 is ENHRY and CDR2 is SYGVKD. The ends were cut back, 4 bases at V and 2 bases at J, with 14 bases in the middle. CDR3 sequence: CAISVTSIPNTGELFF. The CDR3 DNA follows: TGTGCCATCAGTGTTACTAGTATCCCAAACACCGGGGAGCTGTTTTTT.

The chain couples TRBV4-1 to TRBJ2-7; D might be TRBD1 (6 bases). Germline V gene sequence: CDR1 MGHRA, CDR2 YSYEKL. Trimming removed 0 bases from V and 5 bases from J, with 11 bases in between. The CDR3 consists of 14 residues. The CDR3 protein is CASSQDPQGHEQYF. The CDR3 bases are TGCGCCAGCAGCCAAGACCCACAGGGCCACGAGCAGTACTTC.

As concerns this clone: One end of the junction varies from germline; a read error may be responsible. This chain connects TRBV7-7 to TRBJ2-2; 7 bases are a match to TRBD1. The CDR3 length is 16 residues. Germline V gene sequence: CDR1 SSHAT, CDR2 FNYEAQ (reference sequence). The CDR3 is CASSPDRAPNTGELFF. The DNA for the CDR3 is TGTGCTAGCAGCCCCGACAGGGCCCCGAACACCGGGGAGCTGTTTTTT. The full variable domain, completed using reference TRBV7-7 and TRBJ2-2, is GAGVSQSPRYKVTKRGQDVTLRCDPISSHATLYWYQQALGQGPEFLTYFNYEAQPDKSGLPSDRFSAERPEGSISTLTIQRTEQRDSAMYRCASSPDRAPNTGELFFGEGSRLTVL.

The CDR3 region is CASSLGTSGGYNEQFF. DNA for the CDR3: TGTGCCAGCAGCTTAGGGACTAGCGGGGGTTACAATGAGCAGTTCTTC. The J gene is TRBJ2-1, the V gene TRBV7-9; TRBD2 matches at 13 bases. Unmatched junction bases numbered 1, after V lost 1 base and J lost 4 bases. The germline V gene encodes CDR1 SEHNR and CDR2 FQNEAQ (reference sequence). This CDR3 contains 16 residues.

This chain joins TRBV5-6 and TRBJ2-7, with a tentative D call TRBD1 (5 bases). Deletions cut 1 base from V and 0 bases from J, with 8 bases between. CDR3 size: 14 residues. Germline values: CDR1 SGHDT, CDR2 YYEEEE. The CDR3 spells CASSLQGFSYEQYF. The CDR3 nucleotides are TGTGCCAGCAGCTTGCAGGGCTTCTCCTACGAGCAGTACTTC.

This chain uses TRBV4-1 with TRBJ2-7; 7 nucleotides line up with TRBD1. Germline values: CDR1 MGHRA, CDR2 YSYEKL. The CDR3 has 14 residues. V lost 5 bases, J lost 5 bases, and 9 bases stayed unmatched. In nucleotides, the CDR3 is TGCGCCAGCAGCTCGACAGGGTCCCTGGACGAGCAGTACTTC. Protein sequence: CASSSTGSLDEQYF.